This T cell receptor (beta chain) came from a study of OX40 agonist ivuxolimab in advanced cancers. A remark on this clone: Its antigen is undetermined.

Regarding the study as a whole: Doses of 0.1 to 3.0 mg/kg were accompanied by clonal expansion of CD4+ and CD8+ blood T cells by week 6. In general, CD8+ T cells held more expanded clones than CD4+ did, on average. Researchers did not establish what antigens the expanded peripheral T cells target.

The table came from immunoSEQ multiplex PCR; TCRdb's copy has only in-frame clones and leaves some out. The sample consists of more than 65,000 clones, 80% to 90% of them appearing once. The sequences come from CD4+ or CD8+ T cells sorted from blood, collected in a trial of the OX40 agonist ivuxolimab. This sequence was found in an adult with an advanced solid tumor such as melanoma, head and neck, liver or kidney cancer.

The CDR3 bases are TGTGCCAGTAAACCGACAGTCCTTAATCAGCCCCAGCATTTT. Translation gives CASKPTVLNQPQHF. The rearrangement uses TRBV19 and TRBJ1-5; tentatively, D is TRBD1 (5 bases). CDR1 is LNHDA and CDR2 is SQIVND in the germline V gene (reference sequence). The CDR3 contains 14 residues. V was shortened by 7 bases and J by 4 bases, with 14 bases between the two germline ends.